This TCR beta chain was recorded in a study of blood T cell repertoires in COVID-19. CDR3 length equals 14 residues. Trimming removed 5 bases from V and 4 bases from J, with 14 bases in between. The germline V gene encodes CDR1 SGHAT and CDR2 FQNNGV. Only in-frame clones appear in the TCRdb table, and some are missing; sequencing was by immunoSEQ multiplex PCR. Of about 51,000 clones listed, approximately 90% are singletons. V gene TRBV11-2 combines with J gene TRBJ1-1; D is unresolved. This clonotype was sampled from a man aged 50 or older with acute or convalescent COVID-19. Sequenced material: peripheral blood. CDR3 residues: CASSPYGGTTEAFF. The DNA of the CDR3 is TGTGCCAGCAGCCCCTATGGCGGCACCACTGAAGCTTTCTTT.